This T cell receptor beta chain was found in a study of shared clonotypes between healthy human individuals. Study overall: CD4 naive cells filled three plates per donor, CD4 memory three, CD8 naive two and CD8 memory one.

The repertoire was sequenced with immunoSEQ multiplex PCR; TCRdb's copy has only in-frame clones and lacks some. The table records some 300,000 clones, more than 60% of them present only once. Free of recent acute infections or vaccinations, the donors were healthy HIV-negative adults. Nashville, Tennessee was home to all donors, who were Caucasian adults. Naive CD4+ cells were CD45RA-selected; the remaining cells were memory. Germline V CDR1 and CDR2: MNHNS, SASEGT. The CDR3 loop spans 14 amino acids. The V gene lost 8 bases and the J gene lost 5 bases, with 16 bases spanning the gap. Sequencing was carried out using memory CD4+ T cells sorted from blood. Sample subset: CD45RA-negative fraction. The clonotype was recovered from a man aged 25 to 45 in good health. This chain connects TRBV6-1 to TRBJ1-5; D not certain. The CDR3 loop reads CASLGTSFYQPQHF. CDR3 sequence (DNA): TGTGCCAGCCTGGGCACCTCCTTCTATCAGCCCCAGCATTTT.